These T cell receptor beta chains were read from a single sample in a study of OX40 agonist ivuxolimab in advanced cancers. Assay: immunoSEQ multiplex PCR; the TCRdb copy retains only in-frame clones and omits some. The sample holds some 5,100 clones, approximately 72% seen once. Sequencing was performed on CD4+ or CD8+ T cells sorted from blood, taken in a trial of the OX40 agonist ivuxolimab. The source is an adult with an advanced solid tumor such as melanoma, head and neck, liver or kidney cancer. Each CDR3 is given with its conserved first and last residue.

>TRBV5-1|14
CASSSDRGNYGYTF
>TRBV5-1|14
CASTPSRGMTEAFF
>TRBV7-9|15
CASSRTGAKLYGYTF
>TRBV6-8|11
CASSPGLEAFF
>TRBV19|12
CASNKWGTEAFF
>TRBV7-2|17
CASSFPLTGSSYNEQFF
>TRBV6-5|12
CASSYGTRGLFF
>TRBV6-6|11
CASSPGLEAFF
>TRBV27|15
CASKLGLADSYEQYF
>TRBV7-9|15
CASSSQAGAEYEQYF
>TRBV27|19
CASSLYPVASGGAGDTQYF
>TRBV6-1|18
CASSGLMDASLGGNGYTF
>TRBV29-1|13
CSSPHRGLSGYTF
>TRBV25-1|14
CASSVSGGVDEQFF
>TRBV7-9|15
CASSSTGTYLYGYTF
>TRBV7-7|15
CASGNRDWGWYEQYF
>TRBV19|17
CASSTSTGGYSNQPQHF
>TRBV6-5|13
CASQGLAGNTQYF
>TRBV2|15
CASRPSGFGNTEAFF
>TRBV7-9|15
CASSGAGRGSGEQYF
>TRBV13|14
CASSSTTDNYEQYF
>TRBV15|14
CATSRRDRSYEQYF
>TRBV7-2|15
CASSSRGATHNEQFF
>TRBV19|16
CASSIGRTGSGNTIYF
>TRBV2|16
CAGNPRRDGVNQPQHF
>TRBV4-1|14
CASSQVGQGQPQHF
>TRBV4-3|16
CASSQDRTYPNYGYTF
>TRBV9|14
CASSQGGNNQPQHF
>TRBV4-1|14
CASSHQGADYGYTF
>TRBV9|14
CASSVRRDSYEQYF
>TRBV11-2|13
CASSPDSFYEQYF
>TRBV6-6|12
CATRWSNYGYTF